One sample yielded the 7 T cell receptor beta chains listed below, sequenced in a study of blood T cell repertoires in COVID-19. The assay was immunoSEQ multiplex PCR, and TCRdb's table has in-frame clones only and misses some. The sample includes 120,000 or so clones, approximately 88% of them seen just once. The sample consisted of peripheral blood. All receptors derive from a man between 45 and 60 years old with acute or convalescent COVID-19.

This clone was seen a few times. The gene calls are TRBV6-5 and TRBJ2-3; D not resolved. CDR3 length equals 15 residues. Germline V gives CDR1 MNHEY, CDR2 SVGAGI. V was pared by 0 bases and J by 3 bases, with 10 bases between. The CDR3 DNA follows: TGTGCCAGCAGTTACTCGACCAGGCTGACAGATACGCAGTATTTT. It translates to CASSYSTRLTDTQYF.

The rearrangement joins TRBV5-6 to TRBJ1-2; TRBD1 matches at 10 bases. CDR1 and CDR2 (germline): SGHDT, YYEEEE. The CDR3 extends over 16 amino acids. V shed 4 bases and J 5 bases; nucleotides not matched to a gene: 11. CDR3 bases: TGTGCCAGCAGCCACACCCGGGACAGGGGCAGGTATGGCTACACCTTC. Translated, it gives CASSHTRDRGRYGYTF.

The chain couples TRBV11-3 to TRBJ2-5; D is perhaps TRBD2 (5 bases). Germline-derived CDR1 and CDR2 are SGHNT and YENEEA. The CDR3 consists of 15 residues. The V end lost 2 bases, the J end lost 2 bases, and 12 bases lay between the germline ends. The CDR3 nucleotides read TGTGCCAGCAGCTTAATCCGGGGTCTACAAGAGACCCAGTACTTC. It yields the protein CASSLIRGLQETQYF.

The rearrangement uses TRBV7-2 and TRBJ1-3; 7 bases are a match to TRBD1. CDR1 and CDR2 from the germline V gene are SGHTA and FQGNSA. V was clipped by 9 bases and J by 0 bases; unmatched bases: 5. The CDR3 contains 14 residues. CDR3 coding DNA: TGTGCCAGTAGACAGGGAAGCTCTGGAAACACCATATATTTT. Translation gives CASRQGSSGNTIYF.

The chain uses TRBV7-9 and TRBJ2-4, with D maybe TRBD2 (6 bases). The ends were cut back, 3 bases at V and 9 bases at J, with 12 bases in the middle. The V gene's germline CDR1 is SEHNR and CDR2 FQNEAQ (reference sequence). The CDR3 consists of 13 residues. CDR3 amino acids: CASSLGGSGIQYF. CDR3 coding DNA: TGTGCCAGCAGCTTGGGAGGCAGTGGCATTCAGTACTTC.

V usage is TRBV9 and J usage is TRBJ1-6; 8 bases are a match to TRBD1. The CDR3 length is 18 residues. Per the germline V gene, CDR1 is SGDLS and CDR2 is YYNGEE. After removal of 3 bases from V and 6 bases from J, the junction contained 14 bases not matched to a gene. CDR3 in DNA: TGTGCCAGCAGCGCCGAGTTCTGGGGGACAGGAGGTAATTCACCCCTCCACTTT. Protein sequence: CASSAEFWGTGGNSPLHF.

The rearrangement joins TRBV7-6 to TRBJ2-7, with 7 bases identical to TRBD2. Per germline, CDR1 SGHVS and CDR2 FNYEAQ. J lost 4 bases, V lost 0 bases, and 6 bases had no gene match. The CDR3 loop spans 15 amino acids. The CDR3 bases are TGTGCCAGCAGCTTAGCGAGGGGAGCGGGATACGAGCAGTACTTC. The encoded protein is CASSLARGAGYEQYF.